The rows below give T cell receptor beta chains drawn from one sample of a study of shared clonotypes between healthy human individuals. Produced via immunoSEQ multiplex PCR; TCRdb's table is partial and in-frame only. The table shows roughly 1.4 million clones, with less than 99% occurring only once. The sample comprised naive CD4+ T cells sorted from blood. The source is a man aged 30-40 years in good health. CDR3s leave out the opening cysteine and the closing phenylalanine or tryptophan.

v_call	j_call	cdr3_aa
TRBV5-4	TRBJ2-5	ASSLAGWETQY
TRBV7-2	TRBJ2-2	ASSQPGGPDNTGELF
TRBV18	TRBJ1-4	ASSLQGRTNEKLF
TRBV10-3	TRBJ1-5	AISESPPPQPQH
TRBV30	TRBJ2-5	AWSVRATGGRETQY
TRBV11-2	TRBJ2-1	ASSLVRHNEQF
TRBV27	TRBJ2-1	ASSLRLGLSENEQF
TRBV5-1	TRBJ1-4	ASSFDRLTANEKLF
TRBV9	TRBJ2-2	ASEPKTNTGELF
TRBV18	TRBJ2-2	ASSRLGLAGGPHTGELF
TRBV11-1	TRBJ2-5	ASSFGQGARETQY